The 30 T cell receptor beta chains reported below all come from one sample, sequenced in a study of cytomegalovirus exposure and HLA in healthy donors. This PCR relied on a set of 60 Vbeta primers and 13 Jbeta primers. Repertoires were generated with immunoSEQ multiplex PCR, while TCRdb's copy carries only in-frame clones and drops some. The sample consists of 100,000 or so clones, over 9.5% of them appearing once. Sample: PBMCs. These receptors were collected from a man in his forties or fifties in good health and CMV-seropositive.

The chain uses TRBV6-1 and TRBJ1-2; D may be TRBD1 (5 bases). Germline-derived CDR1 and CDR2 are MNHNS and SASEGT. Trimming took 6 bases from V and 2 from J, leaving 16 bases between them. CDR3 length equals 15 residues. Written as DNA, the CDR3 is TGTGCCAGCAGCGAAATTCTCAGGGCAAACTATGGCTACACCTTC. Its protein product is CASSEILRANYGYTF.

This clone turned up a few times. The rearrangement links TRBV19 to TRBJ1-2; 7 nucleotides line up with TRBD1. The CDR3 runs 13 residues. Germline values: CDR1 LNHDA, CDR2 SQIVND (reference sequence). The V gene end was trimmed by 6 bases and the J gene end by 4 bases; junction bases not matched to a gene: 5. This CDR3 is CASRIRDSYGYTF. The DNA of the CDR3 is TGTGCCAGTAGGATTCGGGACAGCTATGGCTACACCTTC.

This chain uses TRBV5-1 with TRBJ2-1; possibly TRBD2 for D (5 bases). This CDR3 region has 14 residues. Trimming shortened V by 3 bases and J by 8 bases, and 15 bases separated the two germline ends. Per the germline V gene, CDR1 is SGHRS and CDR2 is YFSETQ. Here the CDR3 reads CASSSEALRHEQFF. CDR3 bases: TGCGCCAGCAGCTCGGAGGCCCTTCGCCATGAGCAGTTCTTC.

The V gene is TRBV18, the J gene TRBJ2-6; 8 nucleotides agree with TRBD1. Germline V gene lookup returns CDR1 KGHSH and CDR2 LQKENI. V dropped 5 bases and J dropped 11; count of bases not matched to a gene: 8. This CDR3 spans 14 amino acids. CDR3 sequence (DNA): TGTGCCAGCTCAGCGGGGACAGGAGGTCACGTCCTGACTTTC. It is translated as CASSAGTGGHVLTF. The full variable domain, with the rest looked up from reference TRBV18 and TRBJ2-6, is NAGVMQNPRHLVRRRGQEARLRCSPMKGHSHVYWYRQLPEEGLKFMVYLQKENIIDESGMPKERFSAEFPKEGPSILRIQQVVRGDSAAYFCASSAGTGGHVLTFGAGSRLTVL.

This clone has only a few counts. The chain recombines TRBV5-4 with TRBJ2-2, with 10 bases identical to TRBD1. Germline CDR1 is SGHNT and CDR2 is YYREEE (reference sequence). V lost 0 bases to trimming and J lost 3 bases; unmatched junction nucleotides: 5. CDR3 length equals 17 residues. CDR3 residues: CASSLGQGTGDTGELFF. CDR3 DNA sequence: TGTGCCAGCAGCTTGGGCCAGGGGACAGGGGACACCGGGGAGCTGTTTTTT.

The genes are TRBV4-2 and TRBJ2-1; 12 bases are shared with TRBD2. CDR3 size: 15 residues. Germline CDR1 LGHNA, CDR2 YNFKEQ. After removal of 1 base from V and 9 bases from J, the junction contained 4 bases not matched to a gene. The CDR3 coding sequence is TGTGCCAGCAGCCAAGGACTAGCGGGAGTAGTTGAGCAGTTCTTC. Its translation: CASSQGLAGVVEQFF.

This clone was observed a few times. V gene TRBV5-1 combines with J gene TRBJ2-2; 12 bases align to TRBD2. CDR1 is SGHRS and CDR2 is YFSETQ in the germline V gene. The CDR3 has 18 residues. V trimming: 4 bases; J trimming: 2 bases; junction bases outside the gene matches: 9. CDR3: CASSVGRLAGVNTGELFF. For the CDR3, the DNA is TGCGCCAGCAGCGTGGGGAGACTAGCGGGAGTAAACACCGGGGAGCTGTTTTTT.

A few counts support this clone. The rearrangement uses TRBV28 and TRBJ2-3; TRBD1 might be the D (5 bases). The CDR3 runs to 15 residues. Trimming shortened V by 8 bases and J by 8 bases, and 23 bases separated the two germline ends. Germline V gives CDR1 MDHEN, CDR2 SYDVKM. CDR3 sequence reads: CASRFRVGPQGTQYF. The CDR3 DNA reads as TGTGCCAGCCGCTTTCGGGTGGGGCCGCAAGGTACGCAGTATTTT.

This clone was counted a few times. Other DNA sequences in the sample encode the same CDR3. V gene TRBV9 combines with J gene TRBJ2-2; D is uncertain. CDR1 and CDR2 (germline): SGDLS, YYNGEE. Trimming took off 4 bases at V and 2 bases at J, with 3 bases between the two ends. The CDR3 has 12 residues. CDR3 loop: CASSLNTGELFF. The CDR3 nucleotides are TGTGCCAGCAGCCTTAACACCGGGGAGCTGTTTTTT.

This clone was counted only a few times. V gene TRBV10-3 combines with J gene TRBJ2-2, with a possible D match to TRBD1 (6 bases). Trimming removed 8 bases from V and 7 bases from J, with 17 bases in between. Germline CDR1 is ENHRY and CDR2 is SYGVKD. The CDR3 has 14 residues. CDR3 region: CAIGQGGPFGELFF. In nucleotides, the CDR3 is TGTGCCATCGGGCAAGGGGGTCCGTTCGGGGAGCTGTTTTTT.

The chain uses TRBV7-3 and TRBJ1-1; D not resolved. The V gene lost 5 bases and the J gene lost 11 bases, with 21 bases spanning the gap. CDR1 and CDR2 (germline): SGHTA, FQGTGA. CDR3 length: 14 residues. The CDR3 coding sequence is TGTGCCAGCAGCCCCAACATCGGTCGGGAGGGTGCTTTCTTT. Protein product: CASSPNIGREGAFF.

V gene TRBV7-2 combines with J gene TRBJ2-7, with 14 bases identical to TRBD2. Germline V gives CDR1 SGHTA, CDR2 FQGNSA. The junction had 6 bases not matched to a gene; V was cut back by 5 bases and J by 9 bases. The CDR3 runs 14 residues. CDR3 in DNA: TGTGCCAGCAGCCGGGGGACTAGCGGGAGATGGCAGTACTTC. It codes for CASSRGTSGRWQYF.

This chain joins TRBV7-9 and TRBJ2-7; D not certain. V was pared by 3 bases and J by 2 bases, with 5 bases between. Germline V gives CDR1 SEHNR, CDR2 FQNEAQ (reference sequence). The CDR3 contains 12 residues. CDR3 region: CASSFYAYEQYF. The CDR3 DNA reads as TGTGCCAGCAGCTTCTACGCCTACGAGCAGTACTTC.

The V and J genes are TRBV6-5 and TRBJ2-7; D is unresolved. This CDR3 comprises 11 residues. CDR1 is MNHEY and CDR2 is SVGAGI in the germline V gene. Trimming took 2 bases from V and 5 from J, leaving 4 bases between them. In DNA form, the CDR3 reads TGTGCCAGCAGTTACGGAGACGAGCAGTACTTC. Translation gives CASSYGDEQYF.

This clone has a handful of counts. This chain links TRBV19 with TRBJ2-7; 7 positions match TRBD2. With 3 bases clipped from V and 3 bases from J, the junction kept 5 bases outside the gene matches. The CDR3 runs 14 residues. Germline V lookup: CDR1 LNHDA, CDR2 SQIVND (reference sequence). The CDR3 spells CASSMGRGIYEQYF. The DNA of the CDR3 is TGTGCCAGTAGTATGGGGCGGGGGATCTACGAGCAGTACTTC.

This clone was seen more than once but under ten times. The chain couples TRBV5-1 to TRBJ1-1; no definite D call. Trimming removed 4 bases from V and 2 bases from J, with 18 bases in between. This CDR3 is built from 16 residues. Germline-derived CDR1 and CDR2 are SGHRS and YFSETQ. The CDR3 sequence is CASSPEGPELNTEAFF. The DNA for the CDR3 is TGCGCCAGCAGCCCGGAGGGCCCCGAACTCAACACTGAAGCTTTCTTT.

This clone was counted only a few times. This CDR3 is CASSLKQGTEKLFF. The DNA for the CDR3 is TGTGCCAGCAGCTTAAAACAGGGGACTGAAAAACTGTTTTTT. V usage is TRBV7-2 and J usage is TRBJ1-4; TRBD1 aligns across 7 bases. Trimming cost V 2 bases and J 7 bases; bases outside gene matches: 4. The germline V gene has CDR1 SGHTA and CDR2 FQGNSA. This CDR3 comprises 14 residues.

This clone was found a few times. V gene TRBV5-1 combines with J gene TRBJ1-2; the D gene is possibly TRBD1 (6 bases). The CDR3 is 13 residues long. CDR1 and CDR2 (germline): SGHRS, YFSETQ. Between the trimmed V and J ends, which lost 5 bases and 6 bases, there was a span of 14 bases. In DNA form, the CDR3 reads TGCGCCAGCAGTCCAGGGGCAGTAGATGGCTACACCTTC. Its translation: CASSPGAVDGYTF.

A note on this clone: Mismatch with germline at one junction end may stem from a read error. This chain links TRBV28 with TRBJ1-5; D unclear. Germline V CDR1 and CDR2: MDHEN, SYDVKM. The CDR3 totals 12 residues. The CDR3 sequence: CASRGSNQPHHF. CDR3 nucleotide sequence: TGTGCCAGCAGGGGTAGCAATCAGCCCCACCATTTT.

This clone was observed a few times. This chain's CDR3 is CASSPGLSYEQYF. Written as DNA, the CDR3 is TGTGCCAGCAGCCCGGGACTTTCCTACGAGCAGTACTTC. The chain recombines TRBV5-4 with TRBJ2-7; D possibly corresponds to TRBD2 (6 bases). CDR1 and CDR2 from the germline V gene are SGHNT and YYREEE (reference sequence). V was shortened by 4 bases and J by 1 base, with 9 bases between the two germline ends. This CDR3 is 13 amino acids long.

In DNA form, the CDR3 reads TGTGCCTGGAGTGTGGGACAGGGAGGATGGAATGAGCAGTTCTTC. Amino acids: CAWSVGQGGWNEQFF. The J gene is TRBJ2-1, the V gene TRBV30, with 9 bases identical to TRBD1. The CDR3 has 15 residues. After removal of 0 bases from V and 7 bases from J, the junction contained 7 bases not matched to a gene. In germline, CDR1 is GTSNPN, CDR2 SVGIG (reference sequence).

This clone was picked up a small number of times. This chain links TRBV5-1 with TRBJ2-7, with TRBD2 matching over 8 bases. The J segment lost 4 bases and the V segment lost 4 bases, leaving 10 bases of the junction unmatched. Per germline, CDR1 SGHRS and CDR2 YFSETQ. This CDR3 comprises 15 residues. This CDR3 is CASSPLGGAEYEQYF. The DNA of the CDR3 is TGCGCCAGCAGCCCGCTCGGGGGGGCTGAATACGAGCAGTACTTC. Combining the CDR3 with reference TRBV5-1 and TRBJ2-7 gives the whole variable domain KAGVTQTPRYLIKTRGQQVTLSCSPISGHRSVSWYQQTPGQGLQFLFEYFSETQRNKGNFPGRFSGRQFSNSRSEMNVSTLELGDSALYLCASSPLGGAEYEQYFGPGTRLTVT.

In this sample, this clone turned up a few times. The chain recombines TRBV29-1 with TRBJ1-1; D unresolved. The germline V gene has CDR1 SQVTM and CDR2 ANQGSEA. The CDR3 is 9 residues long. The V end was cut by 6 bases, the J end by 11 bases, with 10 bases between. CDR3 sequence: CSVGLGAFF. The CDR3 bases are TGCAGCGTCGGACTTGGCGCTTTCTTT.

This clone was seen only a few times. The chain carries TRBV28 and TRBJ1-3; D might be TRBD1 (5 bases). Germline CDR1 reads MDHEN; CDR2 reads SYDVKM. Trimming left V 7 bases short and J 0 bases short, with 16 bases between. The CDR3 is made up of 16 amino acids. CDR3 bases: TGTGCCAGCATACGGGGGTGGGGCGTCTCTGGAAACACCATATATTTT. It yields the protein CASIRGWGVSGNTIYF.

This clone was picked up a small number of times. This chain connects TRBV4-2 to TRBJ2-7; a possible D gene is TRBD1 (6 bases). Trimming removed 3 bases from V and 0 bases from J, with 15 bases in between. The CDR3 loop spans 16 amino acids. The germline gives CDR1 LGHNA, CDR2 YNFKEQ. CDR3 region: CASSHLGQTSSYEQYF. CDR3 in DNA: TGTGCCAGCAGCCATCTTGGACAGACAAGCTCCTACGAGCAGTACTTC.

The CDR3 DNA reads TGTGCCAGCAGCGCCTCCTACGAGCAGTACTTC. Amino acids: CASSASYEQYF. This sequence joins TRBV7-9 and TRBJ2-5; D is undetermined. The DNA end is more similar to TRBJ2-7, so the J call may be wrong. Germline V gene data show CDR1 as SEHNR and CDR2 as FQNEAQ (reference sequence). This CDR3 contains 11 residues.

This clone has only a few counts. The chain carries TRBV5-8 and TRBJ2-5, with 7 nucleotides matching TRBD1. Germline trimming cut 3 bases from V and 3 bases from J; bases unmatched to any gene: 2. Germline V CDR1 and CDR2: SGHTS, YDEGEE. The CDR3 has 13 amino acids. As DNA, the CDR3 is TGTGCCAGCAGCTCCCAGGGGGAAGAGACCCAGTACTTC. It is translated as CASSSQGEETQYF.

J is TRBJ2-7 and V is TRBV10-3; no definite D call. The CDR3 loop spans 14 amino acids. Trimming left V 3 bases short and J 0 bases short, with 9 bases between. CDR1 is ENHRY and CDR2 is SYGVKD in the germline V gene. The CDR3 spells CAISDIRNSYEQYF. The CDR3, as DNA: TGTGCCATCAGTGATATCAGGAACTCCTACGAGCAGTACTTC.

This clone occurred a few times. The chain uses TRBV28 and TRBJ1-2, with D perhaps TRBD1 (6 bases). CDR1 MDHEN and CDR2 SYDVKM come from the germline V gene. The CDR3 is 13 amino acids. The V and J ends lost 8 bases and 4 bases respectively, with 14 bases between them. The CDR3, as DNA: TGTGCCAGCGCGGGCGACAGGACCTATGGCTACACCTTC. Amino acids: CASAGDRTYGYTF.

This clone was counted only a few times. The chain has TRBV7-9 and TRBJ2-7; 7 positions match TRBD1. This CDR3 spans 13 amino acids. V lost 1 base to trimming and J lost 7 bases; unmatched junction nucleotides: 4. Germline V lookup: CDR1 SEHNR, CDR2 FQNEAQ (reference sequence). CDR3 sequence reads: CASSLEGAGEQYF. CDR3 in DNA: TGTGCCAGCAGCTTAGAGGGGGCAGGGGAGCAGTACTTC.